This TCR beta chain comes out of a study of blood T cell repertoires in COVID-19 (dated by TCRdb to the early 2020s). For the wider study: Samples covering the acute and convalescent phases of COVID-19 were provided by collaborators in the United States, Italy and Spain. The repertoires were released in a freely available public database meant as a resource for research on the immune response to SARS-CoV-2. Subjects who had been exposed to COVID-19, were actively infected with it, or had recovered from it provided the deeply sampled blood TCRbeta repertoires that made up the dataset. Where available, HLA class I and class II types were taken from metadata supplied by the sample provider and were not determined by assay-based typing. The material from the prospective study consisted of cDNA or gDNA derived from T cells, B-cell-depleted T cells, or PBMCs. Nearly every sample came with metadata listing a de-identified subject ID, COVID-19 status, age in years and sex. The samples were drawn from two sources: the first 160 participants of the ongoing ImmuneRACE study, and some 1,300 subjects contributed by 6 global collaborators. Overall results and qualifications from the work: Clinical and demographic metadata were provided uncurated, with the amount varying by source and participant.

At one collaborating source in Seattle, patients were enrolled during active infection and were followed longitudinally through the course of disease. Each collaborating institution followed its own protocols to collect whole blood in K2EDTA tubes. Collaborator samples were shipped for TCRbeta analysis as frozen whole blood, isolated PBMCs, or DNA extracted from either sample type. TCRbeta CDR3 regions were amplified from genomic DNA using the immunoSEQ Assay, a bias-controlled multiplex PCR. As for the authors' bioinformatics: The number of nucleated cells in each sample was estimated by amplification of reference gene primers within the assay. To quantify the absolute abundance of each unique TCRbeta CDR3 rearrangement, sequence reads were collapsed and filtered. For each sample, productive Simpson clonality was calculated by taking the square root of Simpson's diversity index across productive rearrangements. Not all clones reach the TCRdb copy of this immuneACCESS table, which keeps in-frame sequences only. Checked studies attribute under half of the gap to unresolved V genes and leave the rest unexplained. V, J and clone size are taken as reported in that table, and D and trimming were inferred from the DNA itself. The sample table records roughly 170,000 clones; around 83% of these occur just once. The ten largest clones add up to around 5.4% of the sample.

Reading from cysteine to phenylalanine, the CDR3 counts 14 amino acids. Just CDR3 DNA is preserved here, 42 bases in frame from base 1. CDR1 KGHSH and CDR2 LQKENI were looked up in the germline V gene. The junction shows trimming of 2 bases on V and 7 bases on J, plus 11 bases between the germline ends. This clone was seen a handful of times. Which antigen it targets is not known. Nothing much larger sits one base from this clone, and base qualities are not available. This chain is built from TRBV18 and TRBJ1-4; the D segment could be TRBD1, given 5 matching bases. Sample: peripheral blood. The TCR sequence derives from a woman between 50 and 59 years old with COVID-19, enrolled during active disease. The CDR3 amino acid sequence is: CASSPSQGSEKLFF. The sequence in DNA is TGTGCCAGCTCACCATCCCAGGGAAGTGAAAAACTGTTTTTT.